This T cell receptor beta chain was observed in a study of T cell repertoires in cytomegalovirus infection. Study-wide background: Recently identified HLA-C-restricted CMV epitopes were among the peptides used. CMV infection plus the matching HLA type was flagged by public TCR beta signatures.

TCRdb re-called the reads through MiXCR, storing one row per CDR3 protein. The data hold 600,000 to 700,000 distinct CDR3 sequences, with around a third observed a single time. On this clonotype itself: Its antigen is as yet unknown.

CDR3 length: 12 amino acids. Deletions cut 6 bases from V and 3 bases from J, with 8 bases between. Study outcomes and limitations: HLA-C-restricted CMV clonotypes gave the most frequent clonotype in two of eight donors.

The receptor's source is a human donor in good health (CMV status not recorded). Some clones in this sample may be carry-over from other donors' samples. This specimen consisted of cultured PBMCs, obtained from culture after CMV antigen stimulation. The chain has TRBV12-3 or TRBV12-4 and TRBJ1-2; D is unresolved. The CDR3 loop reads CASRRRDYGYTF. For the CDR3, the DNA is TGTGCCAGCAGGAGGCGGGACTATGGCTACACCTTC.